This T cell receptor beta chain derives from a study of a mutant IDH1 vaccine in newly diagnosed glioma. Time point denoted: baseline, week 1 (first vaccination visit). Stated treatment: pre-vaccination baseline after standard-of-care therapy. Donor diagnoses consisted of new WHO grade 3 or 4 IDH1-mutant, ATRX-lost astrocytomas. The trim removed 3 bases at V and 7 bases at J, leaving 10 bases unmatched. The CDR3 loop spans 14 amino acids. Germline-derived CDR1 and CDR2 are SGHRS and YFSETQ. Using immunoSEQ multiplex PCR, the repertoire was profiled, and TCRdb retains in-frame clones only, with some absent. The sample carries about 88,000 clones, around 79% recorded once.

The chain recombines TRBV5-1 with TRBJ2-7, with 7 nucleotides matching TRBD1. This clonotype originated in a man between 40 and 49 years old with glioma. Some clones in this sample may be carry-over from other donors' samples. Sample: PBMCs, taken from a glioma patient treated with radiotherapy, temozolomide or both. The CDR3 nucleotides read TGCGCCAGCAGCTGGGGACAGCGAACGGGGGAGCAGTACTTC. It translates to CASSWGQRTGEQYF.